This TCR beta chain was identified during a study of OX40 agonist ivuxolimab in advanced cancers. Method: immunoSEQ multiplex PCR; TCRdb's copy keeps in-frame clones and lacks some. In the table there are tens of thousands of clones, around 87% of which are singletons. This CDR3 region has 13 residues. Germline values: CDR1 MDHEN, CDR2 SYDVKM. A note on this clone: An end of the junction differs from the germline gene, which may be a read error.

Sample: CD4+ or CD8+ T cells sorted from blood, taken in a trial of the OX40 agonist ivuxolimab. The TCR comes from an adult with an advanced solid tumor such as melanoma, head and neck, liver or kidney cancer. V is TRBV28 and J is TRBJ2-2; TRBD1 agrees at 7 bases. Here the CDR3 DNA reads TGTACCAGCACCACAGGGGTCACCGGGGAGCTGTTTTTT. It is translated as CTSTTGVTGELFF.